This T cell receptor beta chain emerged from a study of sequential checkpoint blockade in melanoma. Looking at the study overall: First-line arms were nivolumab then ipilimumab, or the reverse, randomized 1:1. After both sequences, patients received maintenance nivolumab.

Treatment here: randomized to nivolumab then ipilimumab (arm A) or the reverse (arm B). Sorted cells were live CD3+CD8+, lacking CD19 and CD56, from PBMCs. Here immunoSEQ multiplex PCR was the method, and the copy in TCRdb shows in-frame clones only, minus some. There are about 21,000 clones in the sample; around 80% occur only once, and around 10% lies in the top ten. This CDR3 is built from 11 residues. The V gene's germline CDR1 is MNHEY and CDR2 SMNVEV (reference sequence). Trimming removed 2 bases at V and 10 bases at J, with 9 bases between. The specimen was CD8+ T cells sorted from blood (inferred from file names), collected from a patient given nivolumab and ipilimumab in sequence. The genes are TRBV27 and TRBJ2-7; TRBD1 is a possible D gene (6 bases). This TCR came from a human donor with melanoma. This chain's CDR3 is CASSLGGLQYF. The CDR3 coding sequence is TGTGCCAGCAGTTTAGGGGGCCTCCAGTACTTC.